Each of the 22 T cell receptor beta chains below was sequenced from the same sample in a study of cytomegalovirus exposure and HLA in healthy donors. Primers included in the PCR were 60 Vbeta and 13 Jbeta primers. Data came from immunoSEQ multiplex PCR; TCRdb stores just in-frame clones and leaves some out. Among around 90,000 clones listed, 65% to 85% were seen once. What was sequenced was PBMCs. The receptors originated from a man aged 25-45 years in good health and CMV-seronegative.

V and J are TRBV5-1 and TRBJ2-1, with D tentatively TRBD1 (6 bases). This CDR3 is 16 amino acids long. The V gene lost 8 bases and the J gene lost 2 bases, with 20 bases spanning the gap. Looked up from germline, CDR1 is SGHRS and CDR2 is YFSETQ. As DNA, the CDR3 is TGCGCCAGTGCACTTCTTGACAGGTTTACCTACAATGAGCAGTTCTTC. Amino acid sequence: CASALLDRFTYNEQFF.

This rearrangement joins TRBV11-1 to TRBJ1-6; D ambiguous. V was cut by 1 base and J by 7 bases, with 5 bases left in between. Germline V CDR1 and CDR2: SGHAT, FQDESV (reference sequence). CDR3 size: 13 residues. In nucleotides, the CDR3 is TGTGCCAGCAGCTTAGGACTGAATTCACCCCTCCACTTT. It encodes CASSLGLNSPLHF.

There are a few counts of this clone. The rearrangement uses TRBV10-3 and TRBJ1-2; weak D call: TRBD1 (5 bases). Looked up from germline, CDR1 is ENHRY and CDR2 is SYGVKD. Trimming left V 11 bases short and J 4 bases short, with 23 bases between. The CDR3 has 15 residues. CDR3: CASLLMGGVGYGYTF. The CDR3 DNA reads as TGTGCCTCACTCCTAATGGGGGGGGTAGGCTATGGCTACACCTTC.

The chain employs TRBV6-5 and TRBJ1-6; D might be TRBD1 (6 bases). The CDR3 covers 15 residues. V lost 6 bases, J lost 0 bases, and 9 bases lay in between. Germline loops: CDR1 MNHEY, CDR2 SVGAGI. The CDR3 nucleotides are TGTGCCAGCAGAGGACAGAGCTCCTATAATTCACCCCTCCACTTT. Its protein product is CASRGQSSYNSPLHF.

The chain has TRBV6-1 and TRBJ1-1; tentative D call: TRBD1 (5 bases). Looked up from germline, CDR1 is MNHNS and CDR2 is SASEGT. The CDR3 sequence is 19 residues long. Trimming took off 0 bases at V and 4 bases at J, with 24 bases between the two ends. In nucleotides, the CDR3 is TGTGCCAGCAGTGAAGCTGGGGGGGTCCGGGGAGGCTCCGGCACTGAAGCTTTCTTT. Protein: CASSEAGGVRGGSGTEAFF.

The V and J genes are TRBV19 and TRBJ2-5, with D perhaps TRBD1 (6 bases). The CDR3 contains 15 residues. Deletions cut 6 bases from V and 1 base from J, with 15 bases between. Germline CDR1 and CDR2: LNHDA and SQIVND (reference sequence). CDR3 amino acids: CASSLSQGGQETQYF. DNA for the CDR3: TGTGCCAGTAGCCTCTCACAGGGTGGCCAAGAGACCCAGTACTTC.

With respect to this clone: The sample has other DNA sequences that encode this CDR3 too. The CDR3 sequence: CASSPGLGGNTEAFF. CDR3 sequence (DNA): TGTGCCAGCTCACCAGGACTAGGAGGGAACACTGAAGCTTTCTTT. This chain uses TRBV18 with TRBJ1-1; D uncertain. The CDR3 covers 15 residues. The germline V and J ends were trimmed by 2 bases and 1 base, with 11 bases remaining between them. Germline assignment: CDR1 KGHSH and CDR2 LQKENI.

This chain joins TRBV13 and TRBJ2-1; possibly TRBD1 for D (5 bases). Per the germline V gene, CDR1 is PRHDT and CDR2 is FYEKMQ (reference sequence). The CDR3 covers 13 residues. The germline V and J ends were trimmed by 2 bases and 10 bases, with 12 bases remaining between them. The CDR3 bases are TGTGCCAGCAGCTTAAATAGGGGTACCGAGCAGTTCTTC. Residues: CASSLNRGTEQFF.

This clone was detected a few times. The chain recombines TRBV5-6 with TRBJ1-1; 10 bases line up with TRBD1. The germline V gene has CDR1 SGHDT and CDR2 YYEEEE. Losses at the gene ends were 4 bases for V and 5 bases for J; bases not matched to a gene: 8. This CDR3 spans 15 amino acids. Here the CDR3 DNA reads TGTGCCAGCAGCCCGGCTGGGACAGGGGTAACTGAAGCTTTCTTT. Its translation: CASSPAGTGVTEAFF.

This clone was detected once. The rearrangement joins TRBV25-1 to TRBJ1-3; D gene uncertain. The V gene's germline CDR1 is MGHDK and CDR2 SYGVNS. V gave up 8 bases and J gave up 4 bases, with 12 bases separating them. The CDR3 is 13 amino acids. The CDR3 sequence is CASDEGSGNTIYF. The CDR3 DNA sequence: TGTGCCAGCGACGAGGGATCCGGAAACACCATATATTTT.

The CDR3 DNA reads TGCAGCGTTGCCACAGGGGGATCCACTGAAGCTTTCTTT. It codes for CSVATGGSTEAFF. The gene calls are TRBV29-1 and TRBJ1-1; 8 nucleotides match TRBD1. The V gene's germline CDR1 is SQVTM and CDR2 ANQGSEA. This CDR3 is 13 amino acids long. The J segment lost 4 bases and the V segment lost 4 bases, leaving 5 bases of the junction unmatched.

V is TRBV27 and J is TRBJ1-4; the match to TRBD1 covers 7 bases. The CDR3 spans 14 residues. CDR1 is MNHEY and CDR2 is SMNVEV in the germline V gene (reference sequence). V lost 4 bases to trimming and J lost 3 bases; unmatched junction nucleotides: 2. As DNA, the CDR3 is TGTGCCAGCAGTTCTGGGACAGCTAATGAAAAACTGTTTTTT. As protein: CASSSGTANEKLFF.

The V and J genes are TRBV19 and TRBJ2-1, with a weak D call TRBD2 (7 bases). V was clipped by 4 bases and J by 8 bases, with 21 bases between them. CDR3 length: 16 amino acids. Germline CDR1 reads LNHDA; CDR2 reads SQIVND (reference sequence). DNA of the CDR3: TGTGCCAGTAGTACCCTGTACGGGGGGCCTGGGCATGAGCAGTTCTTC. It codes for CASSTLYGGPGHEQFF.

The rearrangement uses TRBV28 and TRBJ1-3; perhaps TRBD1 as D (5 bases). This CDR3 has 15 amino acids. V lost 3 bases, J lost 3 bases, and 12 bases lay in between. Germline CDR1 is MDHEN and CDR2 is SYDVKM. The CDR3 DNA sequence: TGTGCCAGCAGTTTTAGCAGGGTGGGTGGAAACACCATATATTTT. This gives the protein CASSFSRVGGNTIYF.

A remark on this clone: The missing conserved phenylalanine or tryptophan at the end of this CDR3 makes a read error likely. Because the CDR3's place on the DNA is in doubt, the DNA is left out and the CDR3 is given as listed by TCRdb. The CDR3 protein is CAWLRRGGGSA. This rearrangement joins TRBV30 to TRBJ2-4; TRBD1, as called in the table, went unchecked against the DNA. Germline V CDR1 and CDR2: GTSNPN, SVGIG (reference sequence). The CDR3 has 11 residues if both end residues are counted.

This clone was seen just once. The V gene is TRBV30, the J gene TRBJ1-2; tentatively, D is TRBD1 (5 bases). Trimming took off 0 bases at V and 5 bases at J, with 13 bases between the two ends. The CDR3 spans 14 residues. Looked up from germline, CDR1 is GTSNPN and CDR2 is SVGIG (reference sequence). The CDR3 coding sequence is TGTGCCTGGAGTGTAACGGAGGGGAGATATGGCTACACCTTC. It specifies CAWSVTEGRYGYTF.

As to this clone: This sample also contains other DNA sequences that code for the same CDR3. The chain recombines TRBV6-5 with TRBJ1-6, with 8 bases matching TRBD1. J gave up 7 bases and V 5 bases, and 1 base lay outside the gene matches. CDR3 size: 13 residues. Germline lookup yields CDR1 MNHEY and CDR2 SVGAGI. The CDR3 bases are TGTGCCAGCAGTCGACAGGGGAATTCACCCCTCCACTTT. Translation gives CASSRQGNSPLHF.

This rearrangement joins TRBV29-1 to TRBJ2-1; 8 bases agree with TRBD1. Germline-derived CDR1 and CDR2 are SQVTM and ANQGSEA. CDR3 size: 16 residues. V lost 5 bases, J lost 3 bases, and 12 bases stayed unmatched. The CDR3 here is CSVIRTGTGVYNEQFF. Here the CDR3 DNA reads TGCAGCGTTATCAGAACCGGGACAGGCGTCTACAATGAGCAGTTCTTC.

The chain uses TRBV2 and TRBJ2-7; no reliable D call. The V and J ends lost 4 bases and 6 bases respectively, with 13 bases between them. The length of the CDR3 is 13 residues. From germline, CDR1 is SNHLY and CDR2 FYNNEI. CDR3 sequence reads: CASSVSGLSEQYF. In nucleotides, the CDR3 is TGTGCCAGCAGTGTATCCGGTTTGTCCGAGCAGTACTTC. Full variable domain (outside the CDR3, taken from reference TRBV2 and TRBJ2-7): EPEVTQTPSHQVTQMGQEVILRCVPISNHLYFYWYRQILGQKVEFLVSFYNNEISEKSEIFDDQFSVERPDGSNFTLKIRSTKLEDSAMYFCASSVSGLSEQYFGPGTRLTVT.

This clone turned up a few times. V is TRBV28 and J is TRBJ2-6; 9 nucleotides agree with TRBD1. CDR3 length equals 16 residues. Germline values: CDR1 MDHEN, CDR2 SYDVKM. J gave up 6 bases and V 2 bases, and 5 bases lay outside the gene matches. CDR3 nucleotides: TGTGCCAGCAGTTTACCGGGACAGGGCGAGGCCAACGTCCTGACTTTC. This sequence encodes CASSLPGQGEANVLTF.

The V gene is TRBV2, the J gene TRBJ1-6; 7 bases agree with TRBD1. V shed 6 bases and J 10 bases; nucleotides not matched to a gene: 6. The CDR3 runs to 13 residues. The V gene's germline CDR1 is SNHLY and CDR2 FYNNEI. The CDR3 nucleotides read TGTGCCAGCAGAAACTCACAGGGGTCACCCCTCCACTTT. Its protein product is CASRNSQGSPLHF. Using reference TRBV2 and TRBJ1-6 for the parts outside the CDR3, the full variable domain is EPEVTQTPSHQVTQMGQEVILRCVPISNHLYFYWYRQILGQKVEFLVSFYNNEISEKSEIFDDQFSVERPDGSNFTLKIRSTKLEDSAMYFCASRNSQGSPLHFGNGTRLTVT.

The chain is built from TRBV14 and TRBJ1-1; D not resolved. CDR1 and CDR2 (germline): SGHDN, FVKESK. The CDR3 contains 13 residues. V shed 2 bases and J shed 6 bases, with 10 bases lying between them. CDR3 amino acids: CASSQLSRSEAFF. CDR3 DNA sequence: TGTGCCAGCAGCCAACTCTCTCGGTCTGAAGCTTTCTTT.